The clone carrying this TCR beta chain has a count of ten or more. The sample belongs to a study of T cells in Graves' hyperthyroidism and ophthalmopathy. Whole-study context: Peripheral blood draws took place at initial diagnosis, ahead of any treatment.

Looked up from germline, CDR1 is SNHLY and CDR2 is FYNNEI. This CDR3 spans 13 amino acids. The V gene end was trimmed by 7 bases and the J gene end by 6 bases; junction bases not matched to a gene: 8. Subjects aged 18 to 65 presented with newly diagnosed hyperthyroidism of less than 2 months' duration. Uncontrolled infection, other autoimmune disease, pregnancy or lactation led to exclusion. Fresh peripheral blood, about 10 ml of it, supplied the PBMCs. Amplification of TCR beta CDR3 regions used RNA as the template. The HTBI primer set served for first-round RT-PCR of the TCR CDR3. TCRdb reprocessed the multiplex PCR reads via MiXCR and lists one record per CDR3 protein. This sample yields roughly 200,000 distinct CDR3 sequences, of which around 18% are seen a single time; just under 45% belongs to the top ten.

This rearrangement joins TRBV2 to TRBJ1-2; 7 positions match TRBD1. Sequenced sample: blood. The receptor was derived from a man aged 35-49 years with Graves' hyperthyroidism. Written as DNA, the CDR3 is TGTGCCAGCACCTCAGACAGGGAGGATGGCTACACCTTC. It specifies CASTSDREDGYTF. Supplemented by reference TRBV2 and TRBJ1-2, the full variable domain reads EPEVTQTPSHQVTQMGQEVILRCVPISNHLYFYWYRQILGQKVEFLVSFYNNEISEKSEIFDDQFSVERPDGSNFTLKIRSTKLEDSAMYFCASTSDREDGYTFGSGTRLTVV.